Listed below are T cell receptor beta chains from one sample, sequenced in a study of blood T cell repertoires in COVID-19. Here immunoSEQ multiplex PCR was the method, and the copy in TCRdb shows in-frame clones only, minus some. The data contain 100,000 to 150,000 clones, roughly 91% of them singletons. Material: peripheral blood. The receptors stem from a man between 50 and 59 years old with active or convalescent COVID-19. The CDR3 runs from the conserved cysteine through the conserved F or W. The order of the fields is V gene, J gene, D gene, clone size, CDR3 DNA, CDR3 protein. A D gene is named only where the DNA matches it firmly. Only part of the rows carry a size: once, few, many, or a class if the clone is expanded.

V gene: TRBV25-1; J gene: TRBJ1-1; D gene: .; clone size: .; CDR3 DNA: TGTGCCAGCAGTGTGAACAGGGTGAACACTGAAGCTTTCTTT; CDR3 protein: CASSVNRVNTEAFF
V gene: TRBV24-1; J gene: TRBJ1-5; D gene: .; clone size: .; CDR3 DNA: TGTGCCACCAGTGATCAGAATCAGCCCCAGCATTTT; CDR3 protein: CATSDQNQPQHF
V gene: TRBV4-3; J gene: TRBJ1-4; D gene: TRBD1; clone size: .; CDR3 DNA: TGCGCCAGCAGCCACCGACAGGGGGCGCACGAAAAACTGTTTTTT; CDR3 protein: CASSHRQGAHEKLFF
V gene: TRBV6-2/TRBV6-3; J gene: TRBJ1-1; D gene: TRBD1; clone size: .; CDR3 DNA: TGTGCCAGCAGCCTACAGGGGCCGAACACTGAAGCTTTCTTT; CDR3 protein: CASSLQGPNTEAFF
V gene: TRBV18; J gene: TRBJ1-1; D gene: .; clone size: .; CDR3 DNA: TGTGCCAGCTCACCGCGGGGGATATGGGACACTGAAGCTTTCTTT; CDR3 protein: CASSPRGIWDTEAFF
V gene: TRBV20-1; J gene: TRBJ2-7; D gene: .; clone size: .; CDR3 DNA: TGCAGTGCTCGGGGGTCCTACGAGCAGTACTTC; CDR3 protein: CSARGSYEQYF
V gene: TRBV4-2; J gene: TRBJ1-3; D gene: .; clone size: once; CDR3 DNA: TGTGCCAGCAGCCAAGATGTCAGGTCTATGGCTGGAAACACCATATATTTT; CDR3 protein: CASSQDVRSMAGNTIYF
V gene: TRBV5-5; J gene: TRBJ1-2; D gene: TRBD1; clone size: .; CDR3 DNA: TGTGCCAGCAGCTTGAGGGGGACAGTGCCCTATGGCTACACCTTC; CDR3 protein: CASSLRGTVPYGYTF
V gene: TRBV28; J gene: TRBJ1-5; D gene: TRBD1; clone size: .; CDR3 DNA: TGTGCCAGCAGTTTATCGACAGGGGGTTTGAGCGGCAATCAGCCCCAGCATTTT; CDR3 protein: CASSLSTGGLSGNQPQHF
V gene: TRBV5-6; J gene: TRBJ2-7; D gene: TRBD1; clone size: .; CDR3 DNA: TGTGCCAGCAGCTTGGCCGGGACAGGAAACTACGAGCAGTACTTC; CDR3 protein: CASSLAGTGNYEQYF
V gene: TRBV4-2; J gene: TRBJ2-3; D gene: TRBD2; clone size: .; CDR3 DNA: TGTGCCAGCAGCCCCCGATCTAGCGGGTCCGGGACAGATACGCAGTATTTT; CDR3 protein: CASSPRSSGSGTDTQYF
V gene: TRBV29-1; J gene: TRBJ1-3; D gene: .; clone size: .; CDR3 DNA: TGCGGTGGGGGGGACGGAAACACCATATATTTT; CDR3 protein: CGGGDGNTIYF
V gene: TRBV28; J gene: TRBJ2-7; D gene: TRBD1; clone size: .; CDR3 DNA: TGTGCCAGCAGTGGCTCCGGGACAGTTTCCTACGAGCAGTACTTC; CDR3 protein: CASSGSGTVSYEQYF
V gene: TRBV9; J gene: TRBJ1-1; D gene: .; clone size: .; CDR3 DNA: TGTGCCAGCAGCGTGTCGTTACAGTCAAACACTGAAGCTTTCTTT; CDR3 protein: CASSVSLQSNTEAFF
V gene: TRBV4-3; J gene: TRBJ2-5; D gene: .; clone size: .; CDR3 DNA: TGCGCCAGCAGCCAAGGGTCCCTGTCGGGAGAGACCCAGTACTTC; CDR3 protein: CASSQGSLSGETQYF
V gene: TRBV3-1/TRBV3-2; J gene: TRBJ2-7; D gene: .; clone size: .; CDR3 DNA: TGTGCCAGCAGCCAGGGGGGAAAGTACGAGCAGTACTTC; CDR3 protein: CASSQGGKYEQYF
V gene: TRBV4-1; J gene: TRBJ1-4; D gene: TRBD1; clone size: .; CDR3 DNA: TGCGCCAGCAGCCAAGAGCGTGGACAGGGCTTTGAAAAACTGTTTTTT; CDR3 protein: CASSQERGQGFEKLFF
V gene: TRBV3-1/TRBV3-2; J gene: TRBJ2-7; D gene: .; clone size: once; CDR3 DNA: TGTGCCAGCAGCGCATGGGGGCGAGCCGAGCAGTACTTC; CDR3 protein: CASSAWGRAEQYF
V gene: TRBV4-1; J gene: TRBJ1-2; D gene: .; clone size: once; CDR3 DNA: TGCGCCAGCAGCCAAAGCACAGCCCCGAGGGTCTATGGCTACACCTTC; CDR3 protein: CASSQSTAPRVYGYTF
V gene: TRBV11-2; J gene: TRBJ2-7; D gene: TRBD2; clone size: .; CDR3 DNA: TGTGCCAGCAGCTTAGAAGGACTAGCGGGTTTAAGCTCCTACGAGCAGTACTTC; CDR3 protein: CASSLEGLAGLSSYEQYF
V gene: TRBV6-6; J gene: TRBJ2-2; D gene: .; clone size: .; CDR3 DNA: TGTGCCAGCAGTATTCAGGGGATTGCGGGGGAGCTGTTTTTT; CDR3 protein: CASSIQGIAGELFF
V gene: TRBV12-3/TRBV12-4; J gene: TRBJ2-1; D gene: .; clone size: .; CDR3 DNA: TGTGCCAGCAGTTTTAGCGATGAGCAGTTCTTC; CDR3 protein: CASSFSDEQFF
V gene: TRBV29-1; J gene: TRBJ2-3; D gene: .; clone size: .; CDR3 DNA: TGCAGCGTTGACCCGACTAGCACAGATACGCAGTATTTT; CDR3 protein: CSVDPTSTDTQYF
V gene: TRBV28; J gene: TRBJ1-6; D gene: .; clone size: .; CDR3 DNA: TGTGCCAGCAGTACTGAAAGCTCCTATAATTCACCCCTCCACTTT; CDR3 protein: CASSTESSYNSPLHF
V gene: TRBV9; J gene: TRBJ2-1; D gene: .; clone size: .; CDR3 DNA: TGTGCCAGCAGCGTATCCGCGGGATCCTACAATGAGCAGTTCTTC; CDR3 protein: CASSVSAGSYNEQFF
V gene: TRBV19; J gene: TRBJ1-5; D gene: TRBD1; clone size: .; CDR3 DNA: TGTGCCAGTAGTGGGGACAGGGTAAGCAATCAGCCCCAGCATTTT; CDR3 protein: CASSGDRVSNQPQHF
V gene: TRBV2; J gene: TRBJ1-4; D gene: .; clone size: .; CDR3 DNA: TGTGCCAGCAGCGGACACCCTAATGAAAAACTGTTTTTT; CDR3 protein: CASSGHPNEKLFF
V gene: TRBV28; J gene: TRBJ2-2; D gene: .; clone size: .; CDR3 DNA: TGTGCCAGCAGCCCAGCAGGGGCCACGGCCGGGGAGCTGTTTTTT; CDR3 protein: CASSPAGATAGELFF
V gene: TRBV2; J gene: TRBJ2-1; D gene: .; clone size: once; CDR3 DNA: TGTGCCAGCAGCGCCGGGGGTGGGGTCAATGGTGAGCAGTTCTTC; CDR3 protein: CASSAGGGVNGEQFF
V gene: TRBV10-3; J gene: TRBJ1-2; D gene: TRBD1; clone size: .; CDR3 DNA: TGTGCCATCAGCTCCGGGACAGGCCAGGATGGCTACACCTTC; CDR3 protein: CAISSGTGQDGYTF
V gene: TRBV6-1; J gene: TRBJ2-5; D gene: .; clone size: .; CDR3 DNA: TGTGCCAGCAGTGAAAACGTTGGGCAGGGCGCGGAGACCCAGTACTTC; CDR3 protein: CASSENVGQGAETQYF
V gene: TRBV5-4; J gene: TRBJ1-2; D gene: TRBD1; clone size: .; CDR3 DNA: TGTGCCAGCAGCCCCGGGACAGCCTCTAACTATGGCTACACCTTC; CDR3 protein: CASSPGTASNYGYTF
V gene: TRBV10-1; J gene: TRBJ1-1; D gene: .; clone size: .; CDR3 DNA: TGCGCCAGCAGTGAGTCGAAACAGGATAAGAACACTGAAGCTTTCTTT; CDR3 protein: CASSESKQDKNTEAFF
V gene: TRBV18; J gene: TRBJ1-3; D gene: .; clone size: .; CDR3 DNA: TGTGCCAGCTCACCAGCTACTCAGGGCTCTGGAAACACCATATATTTT; CDR3 protein: CASSPATQGSGNTIYF
V gene: TRBV18; J gene: TRBJ1-1; D gene: .; clone size: .; CDR3 DNA: TGTGCCAGCTCACGCGGGGGCAACACTGAAGCTTTCTTT; CDR3 protein: CASSRGGNTEAFF
V gene: TRBV27; J gene: TRBJ1-6; D gene: .; clone size: .; CDR3 DNA: TGTGCCAGCAGTTTATACGGGGATTTTAACTCACCCCTCCACTTT; CDR3 protein: CASSLYGDFNSPLHF
V gene: TRBV30; J gene: TRBJ2-3; D gene: TRBD1; clone size: .; CDR3 DNA: TGTGCCTGCAGGACAGGGGGCATAACAGATACGCAGTATTTT; CDR3 protein: CACRTGGITDTQYF
V gene: TRBV6-6; J gene: TRBJ1-5; D gene: .; clone size: .; CDR3 DNA: TGTGCCAGCAGTTACAGGGGGAATCAGCCCCAGCATTTT; CDR3 protein: CASSYRGNQPQHF
V gene: TRBV6-6; J gene: TRBJ1-4; D gene: TRBD1; clone size: .; CDR3 DNA: TGTGCCAGCAGTCGCAACAGGGGGACTAATGAAAAACTGTTTTTT; CDR3 protein: CASSRNRGTNEKLFF
V gene: TRBV2; J gene: TRBJ2-7; D gene: TRBD2; clone size: .; CDR3 DNA: TGTGCCAGCAGTGGCGGACTAGCGTACTCCTACGAGCAGTACTTC; CDR3 protein: CASSGGLAYSYEQYF
V gene: TRBV5-1; J gene: TRBJ1-2; D gene: .; clone size: .; CDR3 DNA: TGCGCCAGCAGGGAGGAAGGCTATGGCTACACCTTC; CDR3 protein: CASREEGYGYTF
V gene: TRBV18; J gene: TRBJ2-3; D gene: .; clone size: .; CDR3 DNA: TGTGCCAGCTCACGCCCGATCCAGGGGCTAAGACGTGCCACAGATACGCAGTATTTT; CDR3 protein: CASSRPIQGLRRATDTQYF
V gene: TRBV3-1/TRBV3-2; J gene: TRBJ2-3; D gene: TRBD2; clone size: .; CDR3 DNA: TGTGCCAGCAGTTCGACTAGCGGGGGGACTAGCACAGATACGCAGTATTTT; CDR3 protein: CASSSTSGGTSTDTQYF
V gene: TRBV4-2; J gene: TRBJ1-1; D gene: .; clone size: .; CDR3 DNA: TGTGCCAGCAGCCAAGAGACGCCAGGGACTGAAGCTTTCTTT; CDR3 protein: CASSQETPGTEAFF
V gene: TRBV19; J gene: TRBJ1-5; D gene: TRBD1; clone size: .; CDR3 DNA: TGTGCCAGTAGTATCGTGACAGGGGGGAGTCAGCCCCAGCATTTT; CDR3 protein: CASSIVTGGSQPQHF
V gene: TRBV7-2; J gene: TRBJ2-5; D gene: .; clone size: .; CDR3 DNA: TGTGCCAGCAGCTTAGCGGGAGCCGAGACCCAGTACTTC; CDR3 protein: CASSLAGAETQYF
V gene: TRBV3-1/TRBV3-2; J gene: TRBJ1-6; D gene: .; clone size: .; CDR3 DNA: TGTGCCAGCAGCCAAGACGACAGACTGAGCTCCTATAATTCACCCCTCCACTTT; CDR3 protein: CASSQDDRLSSYNSPLHF